These 15 T cell receptor beta chains came from one sample sequenced in a study of identical twins (dated by TCRdb to 2016 to 2017). The library came from 5' RACE. The listed sequencing device is Illumina HiSeq 2000. TCRdb reprocessing: public reads trimmed at Q25 with fastp, clones called with MiXCR, in-frame beta chains kept. One record per CDR3 amino acid sequence lists the most common genes and DNA. The sample table lists about 250,000 distinct CDR3 sequences, around an eighth of them with a count of one. 8.8% of the sample comes from the top ten. The sample taken for sequencing was memory (CD45RO+) T cells sorted from blood. Explained via the paper, the cell subset or site label denotes: CD45RO+ enriched T cells. The source is a woman under 30 in good health.

V usage is TRBV7-2 and J usage is TRBJ2-3; TRBD2 matches 12 bases. Germline CDR1 is SGHTA and CDR2 is FQGNSA. Trimming took 0 bases from V and 0 from J; bases not matched to a gene: 4. The CDR3 runs to 18 residues. The CDR3 protein is CASSLARTSGASTDTQYF. The DNA of the CDR3 is TGTGCCAGCAGCTTAGCCCGGACTAGCGGGGCTAGCACAGATACGCAGTATTTT. Combining the CDR3 with reference TRBV7-2 and TRBJ2-3 gives the whole variable domain GAGVSQSPSNKVTEKGKDVELRCDPISGHTALYWYRQSLGQGLEFLIYFQGNSAPDKSGLPSDRFSAERTGGSVSTLTIQRTQQEDSAVYLCASSLARTSGASTDTQYFGPGTRLTVL.

This clonotype has at least ten counts. The rearrangement uses TRBV29-1 and TRBJ1-1; 8 bases align to TRBD1. Germline V gene sequence: CDR1 SQVTM, CDR2 ANQGSEA. This CDR3 is 13 amino acids long. V dropped 8 bases and J dropped 2; count of bases not matched to a gene: 7. CDR3 protein: CSINRGFNTEAFF. The CDR3 DNA reads TGCAGCATAAACAGGGGGTTTAACACTGAAGCTTTCTTT.

This chain uses TRBV29-1 with TRBJ2-1, with 8 nucleotides matching TRBD2. Germline assignment: CDR1 SQVTM and CDR2 ANQGSEA. V was pared by 6 bases and J by 9 bases, with 16 bases of the junction left unmatched. CDR3 size: 15 residues. CDR3: CSVPSPLAGGIEQFF. The CDR3 coding sequence is TGCAGCGTCCCATCCCCCCTGGCGGGAGGCATTGAGCAGTTCTTC.

The rearrangement uses TRBV19 and TRBJ2-1, with D perhaps TRBD2 (5 bases). The V end lost 5 bases, the J end lost 9 bases, and 8 bases lay between the germline ends. Germline CDR1 is LNHDA and CDR2 is SQIVND (reference sequence). The CDR3 extends over 11 amino acids. The CDR3 nucleotides are TGTGCCAGTAGTGGGAGCTCTGAGCAGTTCTTC. Protein product: CASSGSSEQFF. Filled out from reference TRBV19 and TRBJ2-1, the complete variable domain reads DGGITQSPKYLFRKEGQNVTLSCEQNLNHDAMYWYRQDPGQGLRLIYYSQIVNDFQKGDIAEGYSVSREKKESFPLTVTSAQKNPTAFYLCASSGSSEQFFGPGTRLTVL.

The chain combines TRBV7-2 with TRBJ2-3; the match to TRBD2 covers 9 bases. CDR1 SGHTA and CDR2 FQGNSA come from the germline V gene. Trimming removed 3 bases from V and 5 bases from J; junction bases left unmatched: 9. The CDR3 is 16 amino acids. CDR3: CASSFSSGTRLDTQYF. DNA for the CDR3: TGTGCCAGCAGCTTTTCTAGCGGGACGCGCTTAGATACGCAGTATTTT.

The sample holds a few counts of this clonotype. The chain combines TRBV27 with TRBJ2-6, with no clear D. V was trimmed by 5 bases and J by 0 bases, leaving 5 bases between them. Germline CDR1 MNHEY, CDR2 SMNVEV (reference sequence). The CDR3 length is 14 residues. The CDR3 region is CASSPYSGANVLTF. Here the CDR3 DNA reads TGTGCCAGCAGTCCCTACTCTGGGGCCAACGTCCTGACTTTC.

This clonotype was observed a handful of times. This chain links TRBV5-1 with TRBJ1-2; D may be TRBD1 (5 bases). The V end was cut by 1 base, the J end by 2 bases, with 9 bases between. Germline V lookup: CDR1 SGHRS, CDR2 YFSETQ. The CDR3 has 14 residues. The CDR3 loop is CASSLTGMNYGYTF. CDR3 nucleotide sequence: TGCGCCAGCAGCTTGACAGGCATGAACTATGGCTACACCTTC.

This clonotype came up many times. The CDR3 DNA reads as TGTGCCAGCAGTGACGGTTCTAGCACAGATACGCAGTATTTT. This encodes CASSDGSSTDTQYF. The V and J genes are TRBV6-4 and TRBJ2-3; unclear D gene. Trimming cost V 2 bases and J 0 bases, with 6 bases left between them. CDR1 and CDR2 (germline): MRHNA, SNTAGT. CDR3 length: 14 amino acids.

There are many counts of this clonotype. This rearrangement joins TRBV11-3 to TRBJ2-1, with a possible D match to TRBD2 (5 bases). Germline V gives CDR1 SGHNT, CDR2 YENEEA. Between the trimmed V and J ends, which lost 1 base and 4 bases, there was a span of 14 bases. The CDR3 totals 16 residues. CDR3 loop: CASSLGYVDSYNEQFF. The DNA of the CDR3 is TGTGCCAGCAGCTTAGGGTACGTGGACTCTTACAATGAGCAGTTCTTC.

The chain joins TRBV20-1 to TRBJ2-3, with TRBD2 matching over 10 bases. CDR1 DFQATT and CDR2 SNEGSKA come from the germline V gene (reference sequence). V dropped 1 base and J dropped 6; count of bases not matched to a gene: 4. This CDR3 is built from 14 residues. This chain's CDR3 is CSARVPLAGDTQYF. In nucleotides, the CDR3 is TGCAGTGCTAGAGTCCCACTAGCGGGGGATACGCAGTATTTT.

This clonotype was observed a handful of times. The chain has TRBV30 and TRBJ1-1; D unresolved. The ends were cut back, 4 bases at V and 3 bases at J, with 6 bases in the middle. The germline V gene encodes CDR1 GTSNPN and CDR2 SVGIG (reference sequence). This CDR3 has 11 residues. CDR3 region: CAWTRDTEAFF. The CDR3 DNA reads as TGTGCCTGGACCCGTGACACTGAAGCTTTCTTT. Together with reference TRBV30 and TRBJ1-1, the CDR3 gives the full variable domain: SQTIHQWPATLVQPVGSPLSLECTVEGTSNPNLYWYRQAAGRGLQLLFYSVGIGQISSEVPQNLSASRPQDRQFILSSKKLLLSDSGFYLCAWTRDTEAFFGQGTRLTVV.

The sample holds many counts of this clonotype. The chain employs TRBV7-2 and TRBJ2-5; D unresolved. The CDR3 is 15 residues long. Germline V lookup: CDR1 SGHTA, CDR2 FQGNSA. V gave up 7 bases and J gave up 2 bases, with 17 bases separating them. The CDR3, as DNA: TGTGCCAGCAATCCCCAGTGGGGTCTACAAGAGACCCAGTACTTC. Protein sequence: CASNPQWGLQETQYF.

This clonotype appeared many times. This rearrangement joins TRBV6-5 to TRBJ2-7, with 9 bases fitting TRBD2. J lost 2 bases, V lost 0 bases, and 2 bases had no gene match. Germline V gene lookup returns CDR1 MNHEY and CDR2 SVGAGI. This CDR3 has 15 amino acids. CDR3 sequence: CASSYSASGTYEQYF. CDR3 sequence (DNA): TGTGCCAGCAGTTACTCGGCTAGCGGGACCTACGAGCAGTACTTC.

V is TRBV2 and J is TRBJ2-3; D is undetermined. The ends were cut back, 4 bases at V and 0 bases at J, with 11 bases in the middle. This CDR3 is built from 15 residues. Germline V CDR1 and CDR2: SNHLY, FYNNEI. As DNA, the CDR3 is TGTGCCAGCAGTGGCCTGCCGACTAGCACAGATACGCAGTATTTT. Translated, it gives CASSGLPTSTDTQYF.

This clonotype was detected a few times. This chain links TRBV18 with TRBJ2-7, with D possibly TRBD1 on 6 matching bases. Trimming shortened V by 3 bases and J by 3 bases, and 12 bases separated the two germline ends. This CDR3 region has 14 residues. Germline V CDR1 and CDR2: KGHSH, LQKENI. The CDR3 reads CASSPIGQHYEQYF. The CDR3 DNA follows: TGTGCCAGCTCACCTATCGGACAGCACTACGAGCAGTACTTC. Supplemented by reference TRBV18 and TRBJ2-7, the full variable domain reads NAGVMQNPRHLVRRRGQEARLRCSPMKGHSHVYWYRQLPEEGLKFMVYLQKENIIDESGMPKERFSAEFPKEGPSILRIQQVVRGDSAAYFCASSPIGQHYEQYFGPGTRLTVT.